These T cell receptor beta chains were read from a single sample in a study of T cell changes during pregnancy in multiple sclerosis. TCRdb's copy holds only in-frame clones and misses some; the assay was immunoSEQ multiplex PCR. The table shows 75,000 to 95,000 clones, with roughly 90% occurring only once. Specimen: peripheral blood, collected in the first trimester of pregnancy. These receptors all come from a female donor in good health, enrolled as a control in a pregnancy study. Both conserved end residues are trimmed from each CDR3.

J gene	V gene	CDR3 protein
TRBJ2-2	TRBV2	ASSVGAPGELF
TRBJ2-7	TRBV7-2	ASSLAGGAREQY
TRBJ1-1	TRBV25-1	ASSGRLNTEAF
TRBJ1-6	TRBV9	ASSPRSSYNSPLH
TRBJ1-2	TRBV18	ASSLSGTGPGYT
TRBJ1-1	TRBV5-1	ASSLERQGNTEAF
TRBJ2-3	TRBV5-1	ASSPAGERGFADTQY
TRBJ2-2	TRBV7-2	ASSLGAGGVFAGELF
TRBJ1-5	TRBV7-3	ASSADKHQPQH
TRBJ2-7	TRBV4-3	ASSLLAGGPYEQY
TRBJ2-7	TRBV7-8	ASSLVGQGRGEQY
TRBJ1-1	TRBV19	ASTIQGMNTEAF
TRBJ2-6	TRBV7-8	ASSLDRPSGANVLT
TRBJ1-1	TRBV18	ASSQQNTEAF
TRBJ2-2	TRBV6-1	ASKIFGELF
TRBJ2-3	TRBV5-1	ASSLMLAVSTDTQY
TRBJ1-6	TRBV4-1	ASSQRSAANSPLH
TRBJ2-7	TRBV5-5	ASSGRVTNEQY
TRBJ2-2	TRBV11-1	ASSFLRNTGELF
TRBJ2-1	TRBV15	ATSRDLAGGDNEQF
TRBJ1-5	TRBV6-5	ASSYTRAQPQH
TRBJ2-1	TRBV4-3	ASSQETATYNEQF
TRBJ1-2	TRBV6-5	ASTLTTGHYGYT
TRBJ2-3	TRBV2	ASSGNTDTQY
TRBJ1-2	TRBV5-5	ASSFTTLNYGYT